These 23 T cell receptor beta chains share one sample of origin, sequenced in a study of T cells after posttransplantation cyclophosphamide. Produced via immunoSEQ multiplex PCR; TCRdb's table is partial and in-frame only. Singletons are absent from the sample, which has about 12,000 clones. Sequenced material: PBMCs. The receptor set was obtained from a woman in her thirties or forties in good health, CMV-negative, and a related stem cell transplant donor.

This clone was observed at least ten times. The CDR3 DNA follows: TGTGCCAGCACTACCGGGACTAACGGCTACACCTTC. Amino acids: CASTTGTNGYTF. This chain connects TRBV6-5 to TRBJ1-2, with D possibly being TRBD1 (5 bases). Between the trimmed V and J ends, which lost 7 bases and 8 bases, there was a span of 14 bases. CDR1 and CDR2 (germline): MNHEY, SVGAGI. CDR3 size: 12 residues.

The V gene is TRBV13, the J gene TRBJ2-7; 7 nucleotides line up with TRBD1. Per germline, CDR1 PRHDT and CDR2 FYEKMQ (reference sequence). This CDR3 spans 16 amino acids. The trim removed 0 bases at V and 0 bases at J, leaving 5 bases unmatched. CDR3 amino acids: CASSLGDRRSSYEQYF. The CDR3 bases are TGTGCCAGCAGCTTAGGGGACAGGAGAAGCTCCTACGAGCAGTACTTC.

This clone has at least ten counts. The chain employs TRBV10-1 and TRBJ2-3; TRBD2 matches 8 bases. This CDR3 is built from 15 residues. CDR1 and CDR2 from the germline V gene are WNHNN and SYGVQD (reference sequence). V dropped 3 bases and J dropped 4; count of bases not matched to a gene: 6. Here the CDR3 DNA reads TGCGCCAGCAGTGAAGCGACGGGGGGGTCAGATACGCAGTATTTT. Its translation is CASSEATGGSDTQYF.

This clone has a count of ten or more. This CDR3 reads CSAPSQGAGYTF. CDR3 sequence (DNA): TGCAGCGCCCCTAGTCAGGGGGCGGGCTACACCTTC. V usage is TRBV29-1 and J usage is TRBJ1-2; 8 bases are a match to TRBD1. J gave up 8 bases and V 7 bases, and 9 bases lay outside the gene matches. Germline CDR1 SQVTM, CDR2 ANQGSEA. The CDR3 contains 12 residues.

At least ten counts were recorded for this clone. The chain joins TRBV12-3 or TRBV12-4 to TRBJ1-2; D gene uncertain. V was clipped by 1 base and J by 6 bases, with 12 bases between them. The length of the CDR3 is 14 residues. CDR3: CASSLGSGQDGYTF. The CDR3 coding sequence is TGTGCCAGCAGTTTAGGATCAGGCCAAGATGGCTACACCTTC.

In its sample, this clone was seen a few times. The chain carries TRBV7-8 and TRBJ2-3, with 9 bases identical to TRBD1. The CDR3 runs to 16 residues. The germline V gene has CDR1 SGHVS and CDR2 FQNEAQ. With 5 bases clipped from V and 4 bases from J, the junction kept 10 bases outside the gene matches. For the CDR3, the DNA is TGTGCCAGCAGCGGCGGGACAGGGAAAATGGCAGATACGCAGTATTTT. It yields the protein CASSGGTGKMADTQYF.

This clone was picked up many times. This chain joins TRBV28 and TRBJ1-2; 7 nucleotides agree with TRBD1. The CDR3 length is 14 residues. J was trimmed by 8 bases and V by 3 bases; bases with no gene match: 9. Germline V gene lookup returns CDR1 MDHEN and CDR2 SYDVKM. The CDR3 DNA sequence: TGTGCCAGCAGTTTCCCAGGGGGTATGGACGGCTACACCTTC. This gives the protein CASSFPGGMDGYTF.

The table lists this clone with many counts. The gene calls are TRBV7-2 and TRBJ1-1; D remains ambiguous. Germline CDR1 reads SGHTA; CDR2 reads FQGNSA. Trimming cost V 5 bases and J 5 bases, with 15 bases left between them. The CDR3 runs 14 residues. DNA for the CDR3: TGTGCCAGCAGCCCCGCTTTGAGTACTACTGAAGCTTTCTTT. Translated: CASSPALSTTEAFF.

This clone was counted ten times or more. The chain has TRBV5-1 and TRBJ2-2; weak D call: TRBD1 (5 bases). The CDR3 is 12 amino acids. Germline values: CDR1 SGHRS, CDR2 YFSETQ. V lost 1 base, J lost 7 bases, and 5 bases lay in between. As DNA, the CDR3 is TGCGCCAGCAGCTTGCAGGGCGGGGAGCTGTTTTTT. It encodes CASSLQGGELFF.

This clone was seen at least ten times. The chain has TRBV7-3 and TRBJ1-1; unclear D gene. The CDR3 has 13 amino acids. The V end was cut by 5 bases, the J end by 1 base, with 8 bases between. Germline CDR1 SGHTA, CDR2 FQGTGA. In DNA, the CDR3 is TGTGCCAGCAGCGCGGCAGCGAACACTGAAGCTTTCTTT. Translated: CASSAAANTEAFF.

At least ten counts were recorded for this clone. This chain connects TRBV6-1 to TRBJ2-5; 8 bases fit TRBD1. J was trimmed by 2 bases and V by 5 bases; bases with no gene match: 4. Germline loops: CDR1 MNHNS, CDR2 SASEGT. The CDR3 loop spans 14 amino acids. The CDR3 spells CASSKRDRQETQYF. The CDR3, as DNA: TGTGCCAGCAGTAAACGGGACAGGCAAGAGACCCAGTACTTC.

This clone has a count of ten or more. The rearrangement uses TRBV7-3 and TRBJ2-1; D call uncertain. The V gene's germline CDR1 is SGHTA and CDR2 FQGTGA. Trimming took off 2 bases at V and 1 base at J, with 9 bases between the two ends. This CDR3 has 15 residues. The CDR3 DNA is TGTGCCAGCAGCTTAGGGCTAAATTCCTACAATGAGCAGTTCTTC. Amino acid sequence: CASSLGLNSYNEQFF.

This clone was counted between two and nine times. This sequence joins TRBV12-3 or TRBV12-4 and TRBJ2-5; 7 bases map to TRBD2. This CDR3 has 15 amino acids. J lost 2 bases, V lost 6 bases, and 9 bases had no gene match. CDR3 sequence: CASSSPGTTQETQYF. CDR3 DNA sequence: TGTGCCAGCAGCAGCCCAGGGACTACACAAGAGACCCAGTACTTC.

This clone was seen repeatedly, ten times or more. The chain uses TRBV6-2 or TRBV6-3 and TRBJ1-1, with TRBD1 as a possible D gene (5 bases). From germline, CDR1 is MNHEY and CDR2 SVGEGT. The CDR3 spans 11 residues. Trimming pared 8 bases from V and 10 bases from J, leaving 14 bases between. The CDR3 DNA reads as TGTGCCAGCCGGACATCCCCCACAGCTTTCTTT. Its protein is CASRTSPTAFF.

This clone was seen ten or more times. The CDR3 sequence: CASSTHTAGNTEAFF. CDR3 DNA sequence: TGTGCCAGCAGCACCCATACGGCGGGGAACACTGAAGCTTTCTTT. The gene calls are TRBV7-9 and TRBJ1-1; D unclear. The germline V and J ends were trimmed by 5 bases and 1 base, with 14 bases remaining between them. The CDR3 runs 15 residues. CDR1 SEHNR and CDR2 FQNEAQ come from the germline V gene (reference sequence).

This clone was counted many times. The genes are TRBV7-8 and TRBJ2-2; 10 bases agree with TRBD2. The CDR3 has 19 residues. With 0 bases clipped from V and 2 bases from J, the junction kept 9 bases outside the gene matches. Germline loops: CDR1 SGHVS, CDR2 FQNEAQ. CDR3 sequence: CASSLAQGSGGLNTGELFF. CDR3 coding DNA: TGTGCCAGCAGCTTAGCGCAGGGTAGCGGGGGGCTAAACACCGGGGAGCTGTTTTTT.

By frequency in the sample, this clone is medium-sized. The chain uses TRBV10-3 and TRBJ1-6; no clear D gene. V lost 3 bases, J lost 9 bases, and 9 bases lay in between. The CDR3 loop spans 13 amino acids. Germline lookup yields CDR1 ENHRY and CDR2 SYGVKD. CDR3 in amino acids: CAISDLDSSPLHF. The CDR3 region has the DNA TGTGCCATCAGTGACCTGGACTCTTCACCCCTCCACTTT.

This clone was recorded at least ten times. The chain uses TRBV4-2 and TRBJ1-2; 9 bases are a match to TRBD1. Germline lookup yields CDR1 LGHNA and CDR2 YNFKEQ. CDR3 length equals 17 residues. J gave up 6 bases and V 3 bases, and 14 bases lay outside the gene matches. CDR3 amino acids: CASSQEANRGLVHGYTF. The CDR3 region has the DNA TGTGCCAGCAGCCAGGAAGCGAACAGGGGGCTGGTACATGGCTACACCTTC.

This clone appeared many times. The CDR3 sequence: CASSLGLNTGELFF. The CDR3 nucleotides are TGTGCCAGCAGCTTAGGGCTGAACACCGGGGAGCTGTTTTTT. The V gene is TRBV7-3, the J gene TRBJ2-2; D is ambiguous. V dropped 2 bases and J dropped 1 base, with 5 bases sitting between them. The germline V gene has CDR1 SGHTA and CDR2 FQGTGA. The CDR3 has 14 amino acids.

This clone has ten or more counts. The chain is built from TRBV6-5 and TRBJ2-7, with D possibly being TRBD2 (6 bases). CDR1 and CDR2 from the germline V gene are MNHEY and SVGAGI. The CDR3 contains 11 residues. The V end was cut by 8 bases, the J end by 5 bases, with 10 bases between. The CDR3 DNA sequence: TGTGCCAGCTTAGGGGAGGACGAGCAGTACTTC. It codes for CASLGEDEQYF.

The table lists this clone with many counts. This sequence joins TRBV24-1 and TRBJ2-1; maybe TRBD1 (6 bases). CDR3 size: 14 residues. V shed 7 bases and J shed 3 bases, with 12 bases lying between them. Germline CDR1 reads KGHDR; CDR2 reads SFDVKD. CDR3 coding DNA: TGTGCCACCAGCGGACAGCCGTACTACAATGAGCAGTTCTTC. It translates to CATSGQPYYNEQFF.

This clone was recorded at least ten times. The CDR3 DNA reads as TGTGCCAGTAGTCTCGCGACAGGATTAGGCTACGAGCAGTACTTC. Its translation is CASSLATGLGYEQYF. This sequence joins TRBV19 and TRBJ2-7; D perhaps matches TRBD1 (6 bases). The CDR3 totals 15 residues. V dropped 5 bases and J dropped 3 bases, with 17 bases sitting between them. Per germline, CDR1 LNHDA and CDR2 SQIVND (reference sequence).

This clone was detected ten times or more. This chain joins TRBV19 and TRBJ1-4; 8 bases align to TRBD1. Germline V gene lookup returns CDR1 LNHDA and CDR2 SQIVND (reference sequence). V gave up 3 bases and J gave up 4 bases; unmatched junction bases: 4. The CDR3 contains 15 residues. The CDR3 is CASSIGDRLNEKLFF. CDR3 nucleotides: TGTGCCAGTAGTATTGGGGACAGGCTTAATGAAAAACTGTTTTTT.